One and the same sample provided the 25 T cell receptor beta chains below, sequenced in a study of blood T cell repertoires in COVID-19. Assay: immunoSEQ multiplex PCR; the TCRdb copy retains only in-frame clones and omits some. The repertoire holds 90,000 to 130,000 clones, around 83% seen once, with roughly 7.7% in the top ten. Sequenced sample: peripheral blood. Every receptor here comes from a man aged 70 or older with acute or convalescent COVID-19.

This clone was picked up one time. V and J are TRBV6-5 and TRBJ1-5; 8 bases match TRBD1. CDR1 and CDR2 (germline): MNHEY, SVGAGI. The length of the CDR3 is 13 residues. V was clipped by 4 bases and J by 9 bases; unmatched bases: 5. The CDR3 DNA reads as TGTGCCAGCAGTTCGGGACAGGAGGTGCCCCAGCATTTT. Its translation is CASSSGQEVPQHF.

V usage is TRBV5-1 and J usage is TRBJ1-1, with a weak D call TRBD1 (6 bases). There are 13 residues in the CDR3. Per germline, CDR1 SGHRS and CDR2 YFSETQ. Between the trimmed V and J ends, which lost 3 bases and 4 bases, there was a span of 10 bases. The CDR3 here is CASSSGQTTEAFF. The CDR3 DNA sequence: TGCGCCAGCAGCTCTGGACAGACCACTGAAGCTTTCTTT.

The chain carries TRBV7-3 and TRBJ2-1, with a weak D call TRBD1 (5 bases). CDR3 size: 16 residues. The germline V and J ends were trimmed by 1 base and 4 bases, with 14 bases remaining between them. Germline CDR1 reads SGHTA; CDR2 reads FQGTGA. The CDR3 sequence: CASSLRSGFRYNEQFF. The CDR3 DNA sequence: TGTGCCAGCAGCTTAAGGTCAGGGTTTCGTTACAATGAGCAGTTCTTC.

CDR3: CASSLVVGRTRGTNTEAFF. The CDR3, as DNA: TGTGCCAGCAGCCTAGTAGTAGGGAGAACTCGGGGGACGAACACTGAAGCTTTCTTT. The V gene is TRBV28, the J gene TRBJ1-1; possibly TRBD1 for D (5 bases). The V end lost 6 bases, the J end lost 1 base, and 27 bases lay between the germline ends. Germline CDR1 is MDHEN and CDR2 is SYDVKM. The CDR3 runs 19 residues.

This chain joins TRBV5-1 and TRBJ2-1; 9 bases are a match to TRBD2. The CDR3 has 16 amino acids. Germline CDR1 reads SGHRS; CDR2 reads YFSETQ. Unmatched junction bases numbered 6, after V lost 0 bases and J lost 5 bases. The CDR3 sequence is CASSLDPSGVNNEQFF. The CDR3 bases are TGCGCCAGCAGCTTGGACCCTAGCGGGGTTAACAATGAGCAGTTCTTC. Together with reference TRBV5-1 and TRBJ2-1, the CDR3 gives the full variable domain: KAGVTQTPRYLIKTRGQQVTLSCSPISGHRSVSWYQQTPGQGLQFLFEYFSETQRNKGNFPGRFSGRQFSNSRSEMNVSTLELGDSALYLCASSLDPSGVNNEQFFGPGTRLTVL.

CDR3 sequence: CASSARQEETQYF. The CDR3 DNA reads TGTGCCAGCAGTGCCCGACAGGAAGAGACCCAGTACTTC. The J gene is TRBJ2-5, the V gene TRBV2, with D perhaps TRBD1 (6 bases). V lost 4 bases to trimming and J lost 3 bases, with 9 bases between them. Germline V gene sequence: CDR1 SNHLY, CDR2 FYNNEI. The CDR3 runs 13 residues.

The chain employs TRBV20-1 and TRBJ1-2; 7 nucleotides agree with TRBD1. J was trimmed by 8 bases and V by 5 bases; bases with no gene match: 5. Germline V gene data show CDR1 as DFQATT and CDR2 as SNEGSKA (reference sequence). The CDR3 is made up of 11 amino acids. CDR3: CSAHRGLGYTF. Here the CDR3 DNA reads TGCAGTGCTCATAGGGGGCTCGGCTACACCTTC.

The chain recombines TRBV6-5 with TRBJ1-6, with D unclear. V lost 8 bases and J lost 5, with 7 bases in between. The germline gives CDR1 MNHEY, CDR2 SVGAGI. The CDR3 is 12 amino acids. As DNA, the CDR3 is TGTGCCAGCGGAGGCAATAATTCACCCCTCCACTTT. Amino acid sequence: CASGGNNSPLHF.

As for this clone: The junction departs from germline at one end; a sequencing error may be responsible. The V call is TRBV11-2, the J call TRBJ1-2, with 7 bases lining up with TRBD1. This CDR3 has 17 residues. Germline V lookup: CDR1 SGHAT, CDR2 FQNNGV. CDR3 sequence (DNA): TGTGCCAGCACCTTACGACAGGGTGGGTCTCCTAACTATGGCTACACCTTC. Its protein product is CASTLRQGGSPNYGYTF.

The rearrangement joins TRBV5-8 to TRBJ2-2; tentative D call: TRBD2 (6 bases). The CDR3 loop spans 15 amino acids. Trimming took 10 bases from V and 5 from J, leaving 21 bases between them. Germline V lookup: CDR1 SGHTS, CDR2 YDEGEE. CDR3 DNA: TGTGCCGGCCAGCCGGGACTCCTGAGGACCGGGGAGCTGTTTTTT. It yields the protein CAGQPGLLRTGELFF.

The chain combines TRBV28 with TRBJ2-5; 11 nucleotides align to TRBD1. The CDR3 is made up of 14 amino acids. V shed 7 bases and J 6 bases; nucleotides not matched to a gene: 7. The V gene's germline CDR1 is MDHEN and CDR2 SYDVKM. CDR3 coding DNA: TGTGCCAGCACTCCGGACAGGGGGCTGAAGACCCAGTACTTC. It codes for CASTPDRGLKTQYF.

The DNA of the CDR3 is TGCAGCGTTGAGGGGGGATATGAGCAGTTCTTC. Protein product: CSVEGGYEQFF. The rearrangement joins TRBV29-1 to TRBJ2-1; D might be TRBD2 (6 bases). Trimming removed 3 bases at V and 8 bases at J, with 8 bases between. This CDR3 has 11 amino acids. Germline V gene sequence: CDR1 SQVTM, CDR2 ANQGSEA.

The V gene is TRBV5-6, the J gene TRBJ2-7, with 9 bases identical to TRBD2. The junction had 2 bases not matched to a gene; V was cut back by 4 bases and J by 3 bases. CDR1 and CDR2 (germline): SGHDT, YYEEEE. The CDR3 length is 13 residues. This CDR3 reads CASSVTSGYEQYF. CDR3 nucleotide sequence: TGTGCCAGCAGCGTGACTAGCGGCTACGAGCAGTACTTC.

The chain links TRBV28 to TRBJ2-3; 12 bases match TRBD2. The CDR3 is made up of 19 amino acids. V shed 10 bases, J shed 0 bases, and the junction held 17 bases outside the gene matches. The germline V gene encodes CDR1 MDHEN and CDR2 SYDVKM. The DNA for the CDR3 is TGTGCCACGGCGCCCCAACTAGCGGGGGGTCGATTCAGCACAGATACGCAGTATTTT. Encoded protein: CATAPQLAGGRFSTDTQYF.

In this sample, this clone turned up once. The chain links TRBV7-9 to TRBJ1-6, with TRBD1 matching 7 bases. V lost 5 bases to trimming and J lost 7 bases; unmatched junction nucleotides: 8. Germline values: CDR1 SEHNR, CDR2 FQNEAQ (reference sequence). This CDR3 spans 15 amino acids. As DNA, the CDR3 is TGTGCCAGCAGCCCCGAGGGACAGCGGAATTCACCCCTCCACTTT. This codes for CASSPEGQRNSPLHF.

V usage is TRBV28 and J usage is TRBJ1-5; 12 bases fit TRBD1. Trimming removed 6 bases from V and 9 bases from J; junction bases left unmatched: 6. CDR3 length: 14 amino acids. From germline, CDR1 is MDHEN and CDR2 SYDVKM. CDR3 region: CASRGTGGSRPQHF. In DNA form, the CDR3 reads TGTGCCAGCAGGGGGACAGGGGGCAGTCGGCCCCAGCATTTT. The variable domain in full, completed from reference TRBV28 and TRBJ1-5, reads DVKVTQSSRYLVKRTGEKVFLECVQDMDHENMFWYRQDPGLGLRLIYFSYDVKMKEKGDIPEGYSVSREKKERFSLILESASTNQTSMYLCASRGTGGSRPQHFGDGTRLSIL.

This clone showed up just a few times. This chain joins TRBV10-3 and TRBJ1-2, with TRBD1 identical over 7 bases. This CDR3 contains 16 residues. After removal of 6 bases from V and 5 bases from J, the junction contained 15 bases not matched to a gene. The germline gives CDR1 ENHRY, CDR2 SYGVKD. CDR3 coding DNA: TGTGCCATCAGATTGACAGGGAGAGGGGCCCCTTATGGCTACACCTTC. Translating it yields CAIRLTGRGAPYGYTF.

This chain connects TRBV28 to TRBJ1-1, with D hard to call. This CDR3 comprises 15 residues. V was trimmed by 5 bases and J by 6 bases, leaving 19 bases between them. Germline V gene lookup returns CDR1 MDHEN and CDR2 SYDVKM. This chain's CDR3 is CASSPSGGLVSEAFF. The CDR3 DNA sequence: TGTGCCAGCAGTCCCTCCGGTGGGCTTGTCTCTGAAGCTTTCTTT. The full variable domain, its missing parts supplied by reference TRBV28 and TRBJ1-1, is DVKVTQSSRYLVKRTGEKVFLECVQDMDHENMFWYRQDPGLGLRLIYFSYDVKMKEKGDIPEGYSVSREKKERFSLILESASTNQTSMYLCASSPSGGLVSEAFFGQGTRLTVV.

The chain couples TRBV5-4 to TRBJ2-1; TRBD1 matches 9 bases. Germline V gene data show CDR1 as SGHNT and CDR2 as YYREEE (reference sequence). The CDR3 is made up of 17 amino acids. V gave up 3 bases and J gave up 2 bases; unmatched junction bases: 9. In DNA, the CDR3 is TGTGCCAGCAGCTCCCCCCCAGGACAGGGGCCCTACAATGAGCAGTTCTTC. Translating gives CASSSPPGQGPYNEQFF.

The chain carries TRBV5-1 and TRBJ1-5, with unresolved D. Trimming left V 4 bases short and J 5 bases short, with 10 bases between. The germline gives CDR1 SGHRS, CDR2 YFSETQ. The CDR3 spans 13 residues. CDR3 sequence reads: CASSAENYQPQHF. In DNA form, the CDR3 reads TGCGCCAGCAGCGCGGAGAACTATCAGCCCCAGCATTTT. The whole variable domain, remainder taken from reference TRBV5-1 and TRBJ1-5, is KAGVTQTPRYLIKTRGQQVTLSCSPISGHRSVSWYQQTPGQGLQFLFEYFSETQRNKGNFPGRFSGRQFSNSRSEMNVSTLELGDSALYLCASSAENYQPQHFGDGTRLSIL.

V and J are TRBV27 and TRBJ1-5; a weak D match, TRBD1 (6 bases). Per germline, CDR1 MNHEY and CDR2 SMNVEV (reference sequence). The CDR3 length is 15 residues. With 2 bases removed from V and 5 bases from J, the gap between germline ends came to 13 bases. The CDR3 protein is CASSLQGTNHQPQHF. The CDR3 bases are TGTGCCAGCAGTTTACAGGGGACGAACCATCAGCCCCAGCATTTT.

The chain carries TRBV14 and TRBJ1-3; 8 positions match TRBD1. The CDR3 length is 21 residues. Germline CDR1 is SGHDN and CDR2 is FVKESK. V lost 7 bases to trimming and J lost 0 bases; unmatched junction nucleotides: 23. CDR3 amino acids: CASTRFIVDRDRLASGNTIYF. The CDR3 region has the DNA TGTGCCAGCACTAGGTTTATCGTCGACCGGGACAGGCTAGCCTCTGGAAACACCATATATTTT.

V usage is TRBV9 and J usage is TRBJ2-7; unclear D gene. The V gene lost 3 bases and the J gene lost 4 bases, with 20 bases spanning the gap. The CDR3 consists of 16 residues. CDR1 SGDLS and CDR2 YYNGEE come from the germline V gene. DNA of the CDR3: TGTGCCAGCAGCGCTAACTACGCGTCCCCTGGTTACGAGCAGTACTTC. It specifies CASSANYASPGYEQYF.

The chain carries TRBV27 and TRBJ2-5, with 7 bases aligning to TRBD1. The CDR3 spans 15 residues. V lost 2 bases and J lost 5; bases outside the gene matches: 8. The germline gives CDR1 MNHEY, CDR2 SMNVEV (reference sequence). The CDR3 region has the DNA TGTGCCAGCAGTTTAGAGGGGGCGAGTGTGGAGACCCAGTACTTC. This translates into CASSLEGASVETQYF.

This clone has a handful of counts. The rearrangement joins TRBV19 to TRBJ1-3, with a weak D call TRBD1 (6 bases). Germline V gene data show CDR1 as LNHDA and CDR2 as SQIVND (reference sequence). The CDR3 covers 13 residues. V was shortened by 10 bases and J by 4 bases, with 14 bases between the two germline ends. CDR3 in DNA: TGTGCCACCCGGGACACGACCGGAAACACCATATATTTT. Amino acid sequence: CATRDTTGNTIYF.